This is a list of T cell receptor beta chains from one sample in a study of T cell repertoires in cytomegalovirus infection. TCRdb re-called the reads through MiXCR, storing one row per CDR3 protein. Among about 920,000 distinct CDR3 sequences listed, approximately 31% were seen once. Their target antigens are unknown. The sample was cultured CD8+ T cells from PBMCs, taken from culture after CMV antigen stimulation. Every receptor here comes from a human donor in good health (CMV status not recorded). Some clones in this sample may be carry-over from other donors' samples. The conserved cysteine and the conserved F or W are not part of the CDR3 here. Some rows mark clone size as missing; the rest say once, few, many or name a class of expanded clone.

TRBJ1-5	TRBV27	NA	ASAEYTGDGQPQH
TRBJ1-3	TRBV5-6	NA	ASSSPRTGGNTIY
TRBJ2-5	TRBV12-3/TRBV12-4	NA	ASSDDREETQY
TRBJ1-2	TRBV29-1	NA	SVATGDRGYYGYT
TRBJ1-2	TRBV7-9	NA	ASAGEANYGYT
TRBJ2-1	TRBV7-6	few	ASSLDGGLLEQF
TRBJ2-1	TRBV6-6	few	ASSYSPSYSNEQF
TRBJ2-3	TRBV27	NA	ASSLVASRSTDTQY
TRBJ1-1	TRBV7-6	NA	ASSLVRDEAF
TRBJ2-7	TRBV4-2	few	ASSQEFTGSGASYEQY
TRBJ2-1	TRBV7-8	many	ASSGVYNEQF